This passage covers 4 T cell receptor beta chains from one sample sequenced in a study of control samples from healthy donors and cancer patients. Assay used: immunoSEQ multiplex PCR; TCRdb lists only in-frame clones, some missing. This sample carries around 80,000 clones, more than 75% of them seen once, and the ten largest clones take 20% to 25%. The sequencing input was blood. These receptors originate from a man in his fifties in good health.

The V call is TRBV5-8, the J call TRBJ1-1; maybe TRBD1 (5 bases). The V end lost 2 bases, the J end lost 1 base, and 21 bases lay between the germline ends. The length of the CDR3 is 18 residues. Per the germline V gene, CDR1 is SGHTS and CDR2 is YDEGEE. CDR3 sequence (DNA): TGTGCCAGCAGCTTAGTAGTTCAGTCGGACGGGGGGAACACTGAAGCTTTCTTT. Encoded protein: CASSLVVQSDGGNTEAFF.

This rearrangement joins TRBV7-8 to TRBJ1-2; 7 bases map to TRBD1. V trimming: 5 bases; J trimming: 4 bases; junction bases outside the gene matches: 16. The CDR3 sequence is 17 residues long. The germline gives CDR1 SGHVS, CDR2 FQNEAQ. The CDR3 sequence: CASSLVFRQGGPYGYTF. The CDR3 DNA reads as TGTGCCAGCAGCCTAGTATTTCGGCAGGGGGGACCCTATGGCTACACCTTC. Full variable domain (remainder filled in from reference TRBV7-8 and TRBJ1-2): GAGVSQSPRYKVAKRGQDVALRCDPISGHVSLFWYQQALGQGPEFLTYFQNEAQLDKSGLPSDRFFAERPEGSVSTLKIQRTQQEDSAVYLCASSLVFRQGGPYGYTFGSGTRLTVV.

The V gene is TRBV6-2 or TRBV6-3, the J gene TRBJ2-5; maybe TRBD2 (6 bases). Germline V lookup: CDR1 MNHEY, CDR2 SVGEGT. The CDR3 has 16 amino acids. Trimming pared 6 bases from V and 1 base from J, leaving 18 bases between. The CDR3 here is CASSSIQRVLQETQYF. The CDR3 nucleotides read TGTGCCAGCAGCTCAATCCAGCGGGTCCTCCAAGAGACCCAGTACTTC.

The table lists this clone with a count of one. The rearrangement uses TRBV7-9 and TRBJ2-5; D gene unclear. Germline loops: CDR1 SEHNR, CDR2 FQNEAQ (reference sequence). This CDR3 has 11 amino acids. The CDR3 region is CCVDLQETQYF. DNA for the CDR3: TGTTGTGTGGACCTCCAAGAGACCCAGTACTTC.